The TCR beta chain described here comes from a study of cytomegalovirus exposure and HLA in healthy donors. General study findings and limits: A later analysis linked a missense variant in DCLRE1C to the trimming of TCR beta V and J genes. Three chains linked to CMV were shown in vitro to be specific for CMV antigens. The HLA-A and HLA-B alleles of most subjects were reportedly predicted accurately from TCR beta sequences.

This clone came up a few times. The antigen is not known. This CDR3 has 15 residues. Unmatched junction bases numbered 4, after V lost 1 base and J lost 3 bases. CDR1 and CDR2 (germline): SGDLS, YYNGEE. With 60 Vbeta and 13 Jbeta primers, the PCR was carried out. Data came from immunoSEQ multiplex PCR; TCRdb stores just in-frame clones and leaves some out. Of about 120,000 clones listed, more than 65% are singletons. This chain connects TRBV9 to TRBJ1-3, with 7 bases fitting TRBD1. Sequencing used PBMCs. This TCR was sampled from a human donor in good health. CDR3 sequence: CASSVLQGDGNTIYF. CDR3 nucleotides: TGTGCCAGCAGCGTACTGCAGGGGGATGGAAACACCATATATTTT. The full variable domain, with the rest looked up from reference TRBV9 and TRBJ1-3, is DSGVTQTPKHLITATGQRVTLRCSPRSGDLSVYWYQQSLDQGLQFLIQYYNGEERAKGNILERFSAQQFPDLHSELNLSSLELGDSALYFCASSVLQGDGNTIYFGEGSWLTVV.